These T cell receptor beta chains were read from a single sample in a study of CD8 T cells in Susac syndrome. Using its own MiXCR run on the immunoSEQ multiplex PCR reads, TCRdb lists one record per CDR3 protein. In the table there are roughly 110,000 distinct CDR3 sequences, 92% of which are singletons. Material: CD8+ T cells from PBMCs. The receptors were sampled from a human donor in good health. Each CDR3 is given with its conserved first and last residue. The D gene is left open where the match is weak. Part of the rows lack a size; the others show once, few, many or a class for expanded clones.

d_gene | abundance | j_gene | v_gene | CDR3nt | CDR3aa
TRBD2 | . | TRBJ2-2 | TRBV24-1 | TGTGCCACCAGTGATGCGGGGGTCACCGGGGAGCTGTTTTTT | CATSDAGVTGELFF
TRBD1 | . | TRBJ1-6 | TRBV14 | TGTGCCAGCAGCCAATACGAGGGACAGATCCCCAATTCACCCCTCCACTTT | CASSQYEGQIPNSPLHF
TRBD1 | . | TRBJ1-1 | TRBV20-1 | TGCAGTGCTTACCGAACAGGGGGGGAATCTGAAGCTTTCTTT | CSAYRTGGESEAFF
. | . | TRBJ1-5 | TRBV6-5 | TGTGCCAGCAGTTCGGACGGCGGCCAGCCCCAGCATTTT | CASSSDGGQPQHF
. | . | TRBJ2-1 | TRBV20-1 | TGCAGTGCTAGTCCCGACTTGCGCTACAATGAGCAGTTCTTC | CSASPDLRYNEQFF
. | . | TRBJ2-5 | TRBV30 | TGTGCCTGGAGTGTCCCGGGTCTGGAGACCCAGTACTTC | CAWSVPGLETQYF
. | . | TRBJ2-6 | TRBV3-1 | TGTGCCAGCAGCCAAGAGGGACTCTTAGGCTCCGGGGCCAACGTCCTGACTTTC | CASSQEGLLGSGANVLTF
. | . | TRBJ1-1 | TRBV13 | TGTGCCAGCAGCTTCCAAAGCACTGAAGCTTTCTTT | CASSFQSTEAFF
. | . | TRBJ2-6 | TRBV3-1 | TGTGCCAGCAGCCGGAGGAACTCTGGGGCCAACGTCCTGACTTTC | CASSRRNSGANVLTF
TRBD2 | once | TRBJ2-3 | TRBV10-2 | TGCGCCAGCAGGTCTAGCGGGGGGGCATCAGATACGCAGTATTTT | CASRSSGGASDTQYF
TRBD1 | . | TRBJ1-5 | TRBV7-2 | TGTGCCAGCAGCCTGACAGGGTCTAGCAATCAGCCCCAGCATTTT | CASSLTGSSNQPQHF
TRBD2 | . | TRBJ2-3 | TRBV6-5 | TGTGCCAGCAGTCACCCAGCGGGAGCCACAGATACGCAGTATTTT | CASSHPAGATDTQYF
. | . | TRBJ1-2 | TRBV6-5 | TGTGCCAGCAGCCTAGACAGAAGTGGCTACACCTTC | CASSLDRSGYTF
TRBD1 | . | TRBJ1-1 | TRBV11-2 | TGTGCCAGCAGCCTGACAGGGGGAATGAACACTGAAGCTTTCTTT | CASSLTGGMNTEAFF
. | . | TRBJ1-1 | TRBV20-1 | TGCAGTGCTAGGCGGGGCGGGGGGGTCACTGAAGCTTTCTTT | CSARRGGGVTEAFF
TRBD2 | . | TRBJ2-5 | TRBV12-3/TRBV12-4 | TGTGCCAGCGGGACTAGCAAAGAGACCCAGTACTTC | CASGTSKETQYF
. | . | TRBJ2-3 | TRBV12-3/TRBV12-4 | TGTGCCAGCAGCCAAACAGAGGCGGAGGGTACGCAGTATTTT | CASSQTEAEGTQYF
. | once | TRBJ2-5 | TRBV9 | TGTGCCAGCAGCAACATACGGGCCTATCCCCAAGAGACCCAGTACTTC | CASSNIRAYPQETQYF
. | . | TRBJ1-2 | TRBV15 | TGTGCCACCAGCAGAGATCGCAGGGGCTACACCTTC | CATSRDRRGYTF
. | . | TRBJ2-6 | TRBV29-1 | TGCAGCGTTGAAGATCTGACTCGTGGGGCCAACGTCCTGACTTTC | CSVEDLTRGANVLTF